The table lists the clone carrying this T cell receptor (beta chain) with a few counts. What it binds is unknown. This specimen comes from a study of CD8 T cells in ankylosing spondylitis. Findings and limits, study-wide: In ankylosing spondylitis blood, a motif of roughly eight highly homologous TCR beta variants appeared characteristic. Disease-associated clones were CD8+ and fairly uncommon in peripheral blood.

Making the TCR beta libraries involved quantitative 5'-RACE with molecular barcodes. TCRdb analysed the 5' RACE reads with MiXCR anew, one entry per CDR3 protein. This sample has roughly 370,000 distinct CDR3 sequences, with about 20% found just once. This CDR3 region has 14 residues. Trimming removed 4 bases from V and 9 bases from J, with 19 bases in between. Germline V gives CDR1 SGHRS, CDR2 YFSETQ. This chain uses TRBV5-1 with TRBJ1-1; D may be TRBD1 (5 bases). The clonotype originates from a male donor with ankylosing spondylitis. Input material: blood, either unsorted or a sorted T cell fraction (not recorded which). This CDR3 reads CASSLYTAEGKAFF. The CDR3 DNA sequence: TGCGCCAGCAGCCTTTATACGGCCGAGGGGAAAGCTTTCTTT.